The 27 T cell receptor beta chains given below trace back to one sample, sequenced in a study of cytomegalovirus exposure and HLA in healthy donors. 13 Jbeta primers and 60 Vbeta primers were used for the PCR. Method: immunoSEQ multiplex PCR; TCRdb's copy keeps in-frame clones and lacks some. The ten most abundant clones cover 3% to 4% of a sample with fewer than 100,000 clones. Sequencing used PBMCs. These receptors were obtained from a man aged 18 to 29 in good health and CMV-seropositive.

The rearrangement joins TRBV7-6 to TRBJ2-1; 9 bases fit TRBD1. Looked up from germline, CDR1 is SGHVS and CDR2 is FNYEAQ. The CDR3 sequence is 16 residues long. Unmatched junction bases numbered 6, after V lost 2 bases and J lost 4 bases. CDR3 in DNA: TGTGCCAGCAGCTTACCCCTCGGGACAGGGTACAATGAGCAGTTCTTC. Translation gives CASSLPLGTGYNEQFF.

The genes are TRBV19 and TRBJ1-3; 10 bases match TRBD1. The V gene's germline CDR1 is LNHDA and CDR2 SQIVND (reference sequence). Trimming took 5 bases from V and 11 from J; bases not matched to a gene: 12. This CDR3 region has 15 residues. The CDR3 spells CASSLGGTGDGSIYF. CDR3 DNA sequence: TGTGCCAGTAGTCTAGGAGGGACAGGGGACGGCTCCATATATTTT. The full variable domain, its missing parts supplied by reference TRBV19 and TRBJ1-3, is DGGITQSPKYLFRKEGQNVTLSCEQNLNHDAMYWYRQDPGQGLRLIYYSQIVNDFQKGDIAEGYSVSREKKESFPLTVTSAQKNPTAFYLCASSLGGTGDGSIYFGEGSWLTVV.

The V gene is TRBV19, the J gene TRBJ2-1; 7 bases line up with TRBD2. Per the germline V gene, CDR1 is LNHDA and CDR2 is SQIVND (reference sequence). The CDR3 is 14 amino acids. V gave up 8 bases and J gave up 7 bases; unmatched junction bases: 11. The CDR3 region is CASFSPGGSNEQFF. CDR3 nucleotides: TGTGCCAGTTTTTCCCCGGGGGGTTCGAATGAGCAGTTCTTC.

The rearrangement links TRBV7-3 to TRBJ1-1; the D gene is possibly TRBD1 (6 bases). The V and J ends lost 2 bases and 7 bases respectively, with 11 bases between them. The CDR3 has 13 residues. Germline V gene lookup returns CDR1 SGHTA and CDR2 FQGTGA. As DNA, the CDR3 is TGTGCCAGCAGCTTAGCGGGGGCTAGTGAAGCTTTCTTT. The encoded protein is CASSLAGASEAFF.

The chain links TRBV19 to TRBJ1-1, with D hard to call. Looked up from germline, CDR1 is LNHDA and CDR2 is SQIVND (reference sequence). CDR3 length: 16 amino acids. Trimming left V 3 bases short and J 7 bases short, with 21 bases between. The CDR3 region has the DNA TGTGCCAGTAGTATGGGGTCGGGGTCAGCGAAGAATGAAGCTTTCTTT. Translation gives CASSMGSGSAKNEAFF.

CDR3 in amino acids: CASSLTFGQSYEQYF. The CDR3 bases are TGCGCCAGCAGCTTGACCTTCGGACAGTCCTACGAGCAGTACTTC. The chain is built from TRBV5-1 and TRBJ2-7, with D perhaps TRBD1 (6 bases). The V and J ends lost 1 base and 1 base respectively, with 12 bases between them. CDR1 is SGHRS, CDR2 YFSETQ, per germline. This CDR3 has 15 residues.

The chain carries TRBV5-1 and TRBJ2-2, with D perhaps matching TRBD2 (5 bases). CDR1 is SGHRS, CDR2 YFSETQ, per germline. Trimming pared 4 bases from V and 3 bases from J, leaving 7 bases between. This CDR3 contains 13 residues. The CDR3 DNA follows: TGCGCCAGCAGCCCGCGGGACACCGGGGAGCTGTTTTTT. Translation: CASSPRDTGELFF.

J is TRBJ1-4 and V is TRBV7-2, with D tentatively TRBD1 (6 bases). In germline, CDR1 is SGHTA, CDR2 FQGNSA. V gave up 1 base and J gave up 4 bases, with 10 bases separating them. This CDR3 contains 15 residues. The CDR3 DNA reads TGTGCCAGCAGCTTAGACAGGGACGGTAATGAAAAACTGTTTTTT. Translating gives CASSLDRDGNEKLFF.

This chain joins TRBV25-1 and TRBJ1-4; 7 bases are shared with TRBD1. The V segment lost 3 bases and the J segment 6 bases; nucleotides outside the gene matches: 4. The CDR3 length is 14 residues. CDR1 and CDR2 (germline): MGHDK, SYGVNS. In nucleotides, the CDR3 is TGTGCCAGCAGTGAGTTTCAGGGGGATGAAAAACTGTTTTTT. Its translation is CASSEFQGDEKLFF. Combining the CDR3 with reference TRBV25-1 and TRBJ1-4 gives the whole variable domain EADIYQTPRYLVIGTGKKITLECSQTMGHDKMYWYQQDPGMELHLIHYSYGVNSTEKGDLSSESTVSRIRTEHFPLTLESARPSHTSQYLCASSEFQGDEKLFFGSGTQLSVL.

The chain joins TRBV12-5 to TRBJ2-7, with 12 bases matching TRBD1. Per the germline V gene, CDR1 is LGHNT and CDR2 is FRNRAP. Germline trimming cut 6 bases from V and 7 bases from J; bases unmatched to any gene: 7. The CDR3 runs 14 residues. CDR3 nucleotide sequence: TGTGCTAGTGGACCGGGACAGGGGGCTCGGGAGCAGTACTTC. Protein sequence: CASGPGQGAREQYF.

This chain links TRBV28 with TRBJ2-3; 8 bases map to TRBD2. Germline loops: CDR1 MDHEN, CDR2 SYDVKM. V lost 3 bases, J lost 6 bases, and 8 bases stayed unmatched. This CDR3 is 15 amino acids long. The CDR3 DNA reads as TGTGCCAGCAGTTTTCCGGGAGCGGGGGAGGATACGCAGTATTTT. It encodes CASSFPGAGEDTQYF.

The chain links TRBV27 to TRBJ2-7, with 7 positions matching TRBD2. V shed 5 bases, J shed 2 bases, and the junction held 6 bases outside the gene matches. The CDR3 sequence is 14 residues long. Germline V gene data show CDR1 as MNHEY and CDR2 as SMNVEV (reference sequence). CDR3 region: CASSLGGGPYEQYF. In DNA form, the CDR3 reads TGTGCCAGCAGTCTTGGGGGGGGACCCTACGAGCAGTACTTC.

CDR3 nucleotide sequence: TGTGCCAGCAGATCCGCTAGCGGGAGGAGCTACGAGCAGTACTTC. Amino acids: CASRSASGRSYEQYF. V is TRBV6-5 and J is TRBJ2-5, with 11 bases fitting TRBD2. The DNA end lines up better with TRBJ2-7; the J call may be wrong. Germline V lookup: CDR1 MNHEY, CDR2 SVGAGI. There are 15 residues in the CDR3.

This rearrangement joins TRBV5-6 to TRBJ1-5; 7 bases are a match to TRBD1. Losses at the gene ends were 4 bases for V and 3 bases for J; bases not matched to a gene: 7. This CDR3 is 15 amino acids long. Looked up from germline, CDR1 is SGHDT and CDR2 is YYEEEE. The CDR3 region is CASSATGQHNQPQHF. The CDR3 bases are TGTGCCAGCAGCGCAACGGGACAGCACAATCAGCCCCAGCATTTT.

The genes are TRBV6-4 and TRBJ1-6, with D possibly TRBD1 on 6 matching bases. Trimming took 2 bases from V and 8 from J, leaving 13 bases between them. The CDR3 is made up of 15 amino acids. Germline V lookup: CDR1 MRHNA, CDR2 SNTAGT. CDR3 in DNA: TGTGCCAGCAGTGACCACGCAGGGGACGATTCACCCCTCCACTTT. Protein: CASSDHAGDDSPLHF.

This chain links TRBV29-1 with TRBJ1-5; 8 bases are a match to TRBD1. The CDR3 loop spans 14 amino acids. Looked up from germline, CDR1 is SQVTM and CDR2 is ANQGSEA. Germline trimming cut 5 bases from V and 0 bases from J; bases unmatched to any gene: 3. In DNA form, the CDR3 reads TGCAGCGTTTCAACAGGGGGTAGCAATCAGCCCCAGCATTTT. It codes for CSVSTGGSNQPQHF.

Points on this clone: At one boundary the junction diverges from the germline segment, which might be a read error. This chain connects TRBV7-9 to TRBJ2-7, with 10 bases fitting TRBD1. This CDR3 comprises 15 residues. Germline CDR1 is SEHNR and CDR2 is FQNEAQ (reference sequence). CDR3 coding DNA: TGTGCCAGCAGTTTAGGACCCGGGACAGGGGTCGAGCAGTACTTC. It specifies CASSLGPGTGVEQYF. The complete variable domain, with remaining parts taken from reference TRBV7-9 and TRBJ2-7, reads DTGVSQNPRHKITKRGQNVTFRCDPISEHNRLYWYRQTLGQGPEFLTYFQNEAQLEKSRLLSDRFSAERPKGSFSTLEIQRTEQGDSAMYLCASSLGPGTGVEQYFGPGTRLTVT.

The genes are TRBV7-2 and TRBJ1-2; D might be TRBD1 (6 bases). Germline CDR1 is SGHTA and CDR2 is FQGNSA. The CDR3 is 13 residues long. V shed 7 bases and J shed 6 bases, with 15 bases lying between them. DNA for the CDR3: TGTGCCAGCACCGCGGACAGCTTTCATGGCTACACCTTC. It yields the protein CASTADSFHGYTF.

The chain uses TRBV18 and TRBJ1-1; D may be TRBD1 (5 bases). V lost 2 bases to trimming and J lost 5 bases, with 15 bases between them. This CDR3 has 15 residues. Germline V gene lookup returns CDR1 KGHSH and CDR2 LQKENI. The CDR3 nucleotides are TGTGCCAGCTCACCATACGAGACGCGGGGGACTGAAGCTTTCTTT. This translates into CASSPYETRGTEAFF.

The chain uses TRBV29-1 and TRBJ2-2; D possibly corresponds to TRBD2 (6 bases). Per germline, CDR1 SQVTM and CDR2 ANQGSEA. With 1 base removed from V and 5 bases from J, the gap between germline ends came to 11 bases. The CDR3 is 14 residues long. The CDR3 coding sequence is TGCAGCGTTGAAGGGTCGGGAGTTACCGGGGAGCTGTTTTTT. This encodes CSVEGSGVTGELFF.

This chain connects TRBV28 to TRBJ1-4; D gene unclear. CDR3 length equals 14 residues. Trimming stripped 3 bases from V and 7 bases from J, with 12 bases between. Germline CDR1 and CDR2: MDHEN and SYDVKM. CDR3 residues: CASSFYGFGEKLFF. The CDR3 DNA reads as TGTGCCAGCAGTTTTTACGGTTTTGGTGAAAAACTGTTTTTT.

The chain employs TRBV7-9 and TRBJ1-1; weak D call: TRBD1 (5 bases). Trimming left V 0 bases short and J 5 bases short, with 13 bases between. The CDR3 consists of 15 residues. Per germline, CDR1 SEHNR and CDR2 FQNEAQ (reference sequence). In DNA, the CDR3 is TGTGCCAGCAGCTTAGCCTCCGGGGGGGTAACTGAAGCTTTCTTT. It specifies CASSLASGGVTEAFF.

This rearrangement joins TRBV2 to TRBJ2-3; D is uncertain. The CDR3 runs to 11 residues. Germline CDR1 SNHLY, CDR2 FYNNEI. V was pared by 8 bases and J by 2 bases, with 5 bases between. The CDR3 DNA is TGTGCCAGCTCGTACACAGATACGCAGTATTTT. This gives the protein CASSYTDTQYF.

V and J are TRBV25-1 and TRBJ2-5, with 9 bases lining up with TRBD2. This CDR3 has 16 residues. Germline V gene sequence: CDR1 MGHDK, CDR2 SYGVNS. Germline trimming cut 4 bases from V and 5 bases from J; bases unmatched to any gene: 11. In nucleotides, the CDR3 is TGTGCCAGCAGTGTTCCGCGGGAGGGCCGGCGGGAGACCCAGTACTTC. Amino acid sequence: CASSVPREGRRETQYF.

This chain links TRBV6-1 with TRBJ1-2; D not certain. The CDR3 runs 12 residues. Germline assignment: CDR1 MNHNS and CDR2 SASEGT. The V gene lost 4 bases and the J gene lost 4 bases, with 7 bases spanning the gap. In DNA, the CDR3 is TGTGCCAGCAGTGTGGCGGGCTATGGCTACACCTTC. This codes for CASSVAGYGYTF.

The CDR3 nucleotides read TGTGCCAGCACTGGGACAGGGGTACCACCCCTCCACTTT. Protein: CASTGTGVPPLHF. The rearrangement links TRBV6-1 to TRBJ1-6, with TRBD1 matching over 10 bases. Germline assignment: CDR1 MNHNS and CDR2 SASEGT. Germline trimming cut 7 bases from V and 11 bases from J; bases unmatched to any gene: 5. This CDR3 comprises 13 residues.

The DNA of the CDR3 is TGTGCCAGCAGTCAAAAGGTCCTAGCGGGAGGGAATGAGCAGTTCTTC. Residues: CASSQKVLAGGNEQFF. This chain connects TRBV2 to TRBJ2-1, with 12 bases lining up with TRBD2. Trimming cost V 5 bases and J 7 bases; bases outside gene matches: 9. Germline CDR1 SNHLY, CDR2 FYNNEI. This CDR3 comprises 16 residues.